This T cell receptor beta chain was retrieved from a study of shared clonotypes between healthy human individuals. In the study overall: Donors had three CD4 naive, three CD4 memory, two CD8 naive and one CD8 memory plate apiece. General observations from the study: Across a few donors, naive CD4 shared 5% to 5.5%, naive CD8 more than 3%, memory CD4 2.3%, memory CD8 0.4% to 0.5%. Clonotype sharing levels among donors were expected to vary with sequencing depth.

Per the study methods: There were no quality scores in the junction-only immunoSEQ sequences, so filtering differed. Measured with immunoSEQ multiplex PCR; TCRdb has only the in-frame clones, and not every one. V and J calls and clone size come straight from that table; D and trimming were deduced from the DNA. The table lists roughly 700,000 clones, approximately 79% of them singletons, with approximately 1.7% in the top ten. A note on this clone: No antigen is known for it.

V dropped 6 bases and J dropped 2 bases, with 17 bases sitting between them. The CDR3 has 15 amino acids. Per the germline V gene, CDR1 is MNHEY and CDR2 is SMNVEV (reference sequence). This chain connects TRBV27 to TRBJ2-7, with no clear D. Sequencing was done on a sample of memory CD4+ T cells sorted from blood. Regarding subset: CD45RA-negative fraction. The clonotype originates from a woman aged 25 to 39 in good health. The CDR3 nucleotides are TGTGCCAGCAGCCCCCCCGAGACTGACACCTACGAGCAGTACTTC. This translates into CASSPPETDTYEQYF.